This section outlines one T cell receptor (beta chain) sequence together with its context. The record originates from a study of T cells in Graves' hyperthyroidism and ophthalmopathy. RNA transcripts gave rise to amplified TCR beta CDR3 regions. TCR CDR3 underwent first-round RT-PCR with the HTBI primer set. TCRdb redid the calling of the multiplex PCR reads with MiXCR, one entry per CDR3 protein. The sample records 800,000 or so distinct CDR3 sequences, over 35% being singletons. Between the trimmed V and J ends, which lost 5 bases and 7 bases, there was a span of 15 bases. The CDR3 is 15 amino acids. Germline CDR1 is MGHRA and CDR2 is YSYEKL. Reasons for excluding patients were uncontrolled infection, other autoimmune disease, pregnancy or lactation. Thyroid ultrasound and orbital computed tomography, with clinical symptoms and serum thyroxine and TRAb, informed diagnoses.

V usage is TRBV4-1 and J usage is TRBJ1-6; tentatively, D is TRBD1 (5 bases). This clonotype originated in a man between 18 and 29 years old with Graves' hyperthyroidism. The sequenced sample consisted of blood. The CDR3 reads CASSFQGGDNSPLHF. Written as DNA, the CDR3 is TGCGCCAGCAGCTTCCAGGGAGGGGACAATTCACCCCTCCACTTT.